This entry lists 20 T cell receptor beta chains sequenced from one sample in a study of cytomegalovirus exposure and HLA in healthy donors. PCR amplification relied on 60 Vbeta primers (plus 13 Jbeta primers). The method was immunoSEQ multiplex PCR; TCRdb's version includes in-frame clones alone and lacks a portion of them. This sample has roughly 81,000 clones, with more than 60% found just once. Sequenced: PBMCs. These receptors originate from a boy younger than 18 in good health and CMV-seronegative.

CDR3 nucleotides: TGTGCCAGCAGTGTAAACGGTTACAATGAGCAGTTCTTC. As protein: CASSVNGYNEQFF. The rearrangement uses TRBV6-1 and TRBJ2-1; D remains ambiguous. Trimming cost V 4 bases and J 4 bases, with 8 bases left between them. This CDR3 has 13 amino acids. Germline V gene data show CDR1 as MNHNS and CDR2 as SASEGT.

This sequence joins TRBV9 and TRBJ1-4; D unclear. V was cut by 5 bases and J by 8 bases, with 19 bases left in between. The CDR3 totals 15 residues. CDR1 is SGDLS and CDR2 is YYNGEE in the germline V gene. The CDR3 bases are TGTGCCAGCAGTGAAAGTAGCGGGCCAGGAGAAAAACTGTTTTTT. The encoded protein is CASSESSGPGEKLFF.

This chain connects TRBV4-1 to TRBJ2-1; D is perhaps TRBD2 (5 bases). Trimming pared 2 bases from V and 12 bases from J, leaving 17 bases between. Germline V gene lookup returns CDR1 MGHRA and CDR2 YSYEKL. This CDR3 spans 14 amino acids. The CDR3 is CASSQRTGLKGQFF. The CDR3 DNA follows: TGCGCCAGCAGCCAACGGACCGGACTTAAAGGGCAGTTCTTC.

This clone was seen once. The chain uses TRBV6-4 and TRBJ2-3, with 7 bases identical to TRBD2. The V and J ends lost 2 bases and 1 base, in that order; junction bases with no gene match: 0. Germline values: CDR1 MRHNA, CDR2 SNTAGT. The CDR3 totals 14 residues. CDR3 amino acids: CASSDRGGTDTQYF. The CDR3 bases are TGTGCCAGCAGTGACCGGGGGGGCACAGATACGCAGTATTTT.

V gene TRBV7-9 combines with J gene TRBJ2-5; D ambiguous. The ends were cut back, 5 bases at V and 2 bases at J, with 9 bases in the middle. Germline loops: CDR1 SEHNR, CDR2 FQNEAQ (reference sequence). The CDR3 is 13 amino acids. The CDR3: CASSAYSQETQYF. Here the CDR3 DNA reads TGTGCCAGCAGCGCTTACAGTCAAGAGACCCAGTACTTC.

V usage is TRBV6-5 and J usage is TRBJ1-2; TRBD1 aligns across 9 bases. Per the germline V gene, CDR1 is MNHEY and CDR2 is SVGAGI. After removal of 5 bases from V and 5 bases from J, the junction contained 9 bases not matched to a gene. The CDR3 has 15 residues. CDR3 sequence reads: CASSPTIDRGYGYTF. CDR3 DNA sequence: TGTGCCAGCAGTCCCACCATTGACAGGGGGTATGGCTACACCTTC.

This clone was counted a single time. This chain joins TRBV11-2 and TRBJ1-1; D perhaps matches TRBD1 (6 bases). Germline loops: CDR1 SGHAT, CDR2 FQNNGV. The CDR3 has 16 residues. V lost 1 base to trimming and J lost 0 bases, with 12 bases between them. The CDR3 DNA reads TGTGCCAGCAGCTTAGTGGCCAGGGGCATGAACACTGAAGCTTTCTTT. Amino acids: CASSLVARGMNTEAFF.

This rearrangement joins TRBV19 to TRBJ2-3, with 11 bases identical to TRBD2. J lost 1 base, V lost 8 bases, and 5 bases had no gene match. CDR1 is LNHDA, CDR2 SQIVND, per germline (reference sequence). The CDR3 sequence is 15 residues long. The CDR3 spells CASALAGGRTDTQYF. CDR3 coding DNA: TGTGCCAGTGCTCTAGCGGGAGGACGCACAGATACGCAGTATTTT.

The chain recombines TRBV27 with TRBJ2-7, with TRBD2 matching over 9 bases. The CDR3 extends over 13 amino acids. Germline V gene data show CDR1 as MNHEY and CDR2 as SMNVEV (reference sequence). Unmatched junction bases numbered 5, after V lost 5 bases and J lost 6 bases. The DNA for the CDR3 is TGTGCCAGCAGTGCCCTTAGCGGGGGCGAGCAGTACTTC. Translation gives CASSALSGGEQYF.

J is TRBJ2-3 and V is TRBV28; the D gene is possibly TRBD1 (5 bases). Trimming cost V 7 bases and J 7 bases, with 15 bases left between them. Germline CDR1 and CDR2: MDHEN and SYDVKM. The CDR3 loop spans 13 amino acids. Written as DNA, the CDR3 is TGTGCCAGCACTCCCCCAGGGTGGAATACGCAGTATTTT. Residues: CASTPPGWNTQYF.

This clone turned up a few times. This chain uses TRBV7-2 with TRBJ2-3, with D possibly matching TRBD2 (6 bases). CDR1 and CDR2 from the germline V gene are SGHTA and FQGNSA. CDR3 length: 16 amino acids. Trimming took off 5 bases at V and 0 bases at J, with 15 bases between the two ends. The CDR3: CASSPGLSTSTDTQYF. The CDR3 DNA sequence: TGTGCCAGCAGCCCGGGACTTTCGACTAGCACAGATACGCAGTATTTT.

The chain is built from TRBV23-1 and TRBJ1-1; TRBD1 might be the D (6 bases). TRBV23-1 is filed as an ORF, its function uncertain. The CDR3 consists of 15 residues. The germline V and J ends were trimmed by 6 bases and 7 bases, with 21 bases remaining between them. The CDR3 is CASRLEGDRMDEAFF. In DNA, the CDR3 is TGCGCCAGCAGACTTGAGGGGGATCGAATGGATGAAGCTTTCTTT.

The rearrangement links TRBV14 to TRBJ2-3; no reliable D call. Per germline, CDR1 SGHDN and CDR2 FVKESK. This CDR3 has 15 amino acids. Trimming pared 2 bases from V and 1 base from J, leaving 10 bases between. CDR3 bases: TGTGCCAGCAGCCAATCAGGTTATGGCACAGATACGCAGTATTTT. This sequence encodes CASSQSGYGTDTQYF.

The V call is TRBV30, the J call TRBJ1-1, with no clear D. From germline, CDR1 is GTSNPN and CDR2 SVGIG (reference sequence). The germline V and J ends were trimmed by 5 bases and 4 bases, with 14 bases remaining between them. The CDR3 covers 13 residues. The CDR3 nucleotides are TGTGCCTGGCGTGACCCTCCTATCACTGAAGCTTTCTTT. This sequence encodes CAWRDPPITEAFF.

V usage is TRBV4-3 and J usage is TRBJ1-5; TRBD1 agrees at 10 bases. This CDR3 region has 16 residues. V dropped 0 bases and J dropped 7; count of bases not matched to a gene: 6. Germline loops: CDR1 LGHNA, CDR2 YSLEER. CDR3 bases: TGCGCCAGCAGCCAAGAGACGGACAGGGGGGGACAGCCCCAGCATTTT. Translated, it gives CASSQETDRGGQPQHF.

This rearrangement joins TRBV7-8 to TRBJ1-5; 10 bases map to TRBD1. CDR1 is SGHVS, CDR2 FQNEAQ, per germline. The junction had 6 bases not matched to a gene; V was cut back by 6 bases and J by 1 base. The CDR3 sequence is 16 residues long. In DNA, the CDR3 is TGTGCCAGCAGACTGACAGGGGGCGAGAGCAATCAGCCCCAGCATTTT. This sequence encodes CASRLTGGESNQPQHF. The full variable domain, in which reference TRBV7-8 and TRBJ1-5 provide the parts outside the CDR3, is GAGVSQSPRYKVAKRGQDVALRCDPISGHVSLFWYQQALGQGPEFLTYFQNEAQLDKSGLPSDRFFAERPEGSVSTLKIQRTQQEDSAVYLCASRLTGGESNQPQHFGDGTRLSIL.

In this sample, this clone turned up a few times. The V call is TRBV12-5, the J call TRBJ1-1; 8 bases are a match to TRBD1. The CDR3 is 16 amino acids. Looked up from germline, CDR1 is LGHNT and CDR2 is FRNRAP. The V gene end was trimmed by 4 bases and the J gene end by 2 bases; junction bases not matched to a gene: 9. This chain's CDR3 is CASGSLRDRINTEAFF. In nucleotides, the CDR3 is TGTGCTAGTGGTTCACTCCGGGACAGGATCAACACTGAAGCTTTCTTT. Full variable domain (rest looked up from reference TRBV12-5 and TRBJ1-1): DARVTQTPRHKVTEMGQEVTMRCQPILGHNTVFWYRQTMMQGLELLAYFRNRAPLDDSGMPKDRFSAEMPDATLATLKIQPSEPRDSAVYFCASGSLRDRINTEAFFGQGTRLTVV.

The J gene is TRBJ1-1, the V gene TRBV6-5, with D unresolved. V lost 2 bases and J lost 0, with 10 bases in between. Germline V gives CDR1 MNHEY, CDR2 SVGAGI. CDR3 length: 15 amino acids. For the CDR3, the DNA is TGTGCCAGCAGTTACCCCTGGACTGTGAACACTGAAGCTTTCTTT. The encoded protein is CASSYPWTVNTEAFF.

The rearrangement uses TRBV28 and TRBJ1-1; possible D gene TRBD1, 6 bases. Germline-derived CDR1 and CDR2 are MDHEN and SYDVKM. Trimming stripped 8 bases from V and 5 bases from J, with 21 bases between. The CDR3 length is 15 residues. The CDR3 sequence is CASLTRYQGSTEAFF. CDR3 sequence (DNA): TGTGCCAGCTTAACGAGATATCAGGGGTCTACTGAAGCTTTCTTT.

The rearrangement uses TRBV6-4 and TRBJ2-1; TRBD2 matches at 10 bases. This CDR3 is built from 15 residues. Germline CDR1 reads MRHNA; CDR2 reads SNTAGT. J lost 7 bases, V lost 3 bases, and 6 bases had no gene match. The CDR3 nucleotides are TGTGCCAGCAGTGATGGGACTAGCGCAACGAATGAGCAGTTCTTC. This encodes CASSDGTSATNEQFF.